This entry is about one T cell receptor (beta chain). This specimen belongs to a study of T cell changes during pregnancy in multiple sclerosis. CDR3 length: 15 amino acids. V lost 7 bases and J lost 3, with 19 bases in between. Germline V lookup: CDR1 SGHVS, CDR2 FQNEAQ. TCRdb's table, derived via immunoSEQ multiplex PCR, lists solely in-frame clones and lacks some. The sample yields tens of thousands of clones, about 94% seen once. The input for sequencing was peripheral blood, taken in the third trimester of pregnancy. The chain combines TRBV7-8 with TRBJ2-7, with a possible D match to TRBD2 (6 bases). This TCR derives from a female donor with multiple sclerosis, enrolled in a pregnancy study. The CDR3 DNA reads TGTGCCAGCACAGGGCAGGCCGGGAGCCTCTACGAGCAGTACTTC. It is translated as CASTGQAGSLYEQYF.